This entry is about one T cell receptor (beta chain). This sample is drawn from a study of CD8 T cells in Susac syndrome. The overall study: At blood draw, Susac syndrome patients were therapy-naive, on corticosteroids, or on intravenous immunoglobulin alone.

CDR3 length: 16 residues. V dropped 3 bases and J dropped 0 bases, with 9 bases sitting between them. The germline V gene has CDR1 KGHSH and CDR2 LQKENI. Random hexamers were used to reverse transcribe the RNA input (0.5 to 1 ug). Each CDR3 protein is one row after TCRdb ran MiXCR on the immunoSEQ multiplex PCR reads. The table records 100,000 to 150,000 distinct CDR3 sequences, about 93% of them present only once. Both CD4+ and CD8+ T cells were negatively isolated, and TEMRA cells underwent FACS enrichment. This chain connects TRBV18 to TRBJ2-6; D ambiguous. Sequenced input: CD8+ T cells from PBMCs. The TCR comes from a human donor with Susac syndrome. The CDR3 DNA follows: TGTGCCAGCTCACCGCGCGACTTCTCTGGGGCCAACGTCCTGACTTTC. Protein sequence: CASSPRDFSGANVLTF.